A selection of T cell receptor beta chains follows, all from one sample in a study of blood T cell repertoires in COVID-19. Using immunoSEQ multiplex PCR, the repertoire was profiled, and TCRdb retains in-frame clones only, with some absent. The profile covers about 280,000 clones, with roughly 87% appearing a single time and about 14% taken by the ten largest. What was sequenced was peripheral blood. These receptors came from a human donor in a cohort sampled during active COVID-19. The CDR3 runs from the conserved cysteine through the conserved F or W. D genes are given only for firm matches. Clone size is not always given. Where it is, it says once, few, many or a class for expanded clones.

V gene,clone size,D gene,J gene,CDR3 DNA,CDR3 protein
TRBV2,.,.,TRBJ1-2,TGTGCCAGCAGATCCAGGTCCTATGGCTACACCTTC,CASRSRSYGYTF
TRBV2,once,TRBD2,TRBJ2-2,TGTGCCAGCAGTGATGGGGGGGCCGGGGAGCTGTTTTTT,CASSDGGAGELFF
TRBV11-2,once,.,TRBJ2-1,TGTGCCAGCAGCCGGAATATAGGGTTCGAAGGGAGCTCCTACAATGAGCAGTTCTTC,CASSRNIGFEGSSYNEQFF
TRBV6-2/TRBV6-3,.,TRBD1,TRBJ2-7,TGTGCCAGCAGTTACCAGGGGGCCCTATCCGAGCAGTACTTC,CASSYQGALSEQYF
TRBV5-4,.,TRBD1,TRBJ1-2,TGTGCCAGCAGCCGGGGCCAGGGGGCTGTCAACTATGGCTACACCTTC,CASSRGQGAVNYGYTF
TRBV7-2,few,TRBD2,TRBJ2-2,TGTGCCAGCAGCCTGGGGACTAGCGGAGGCGGGGAGCTGTTTTTT,CASSLGTSGGGELFF
TRBV4-1,.,.,TRBJ2-2,TGCGCCAGCAGATTTTTAACGAACACCGGGGAGCTGTTTTTT,CASRFLTNTGELFF
TRBV19,few,.,TRBJ1-2,TGTGCCAGTGGGAGTGCAAGTGGCTACACCTTC,CASGSASGYTF
TRBV7-6,.,.,TRBJ2-5,TGTGCCAGCAGCTTAACCACGGGAGACGGTGGGACCCAGTACTTC,CASSLTTGDGGTQYF
TRBV29-1,.,TRBD1,TRBJ1-2,TGCAGCGTTACCAGACAGGGGGCCCACTATGGCTACACCTTC,CSVTRQGAHYGYTF
TRBV7-6,.,TRBD1,TRBJ2-7,TGTGCCAGCAGCTTAGCACCCGGAACCCGGGACAGCGCCTCCTACGAGCAGTACTTC,CASSLAPGTRDSASYEQYF
TRBV19,.,TRBD2,TRBJ2-3,TGTGCCAGTAGAACCAGCGGGGGTAGCACAGATACGCAGTATTTT,CASRTSGGSTDTQYF
TRBV5-1,few,TRBD1,TRBJ2-7,TGCGCCAGCAGCTTGGGGGACAGGGTAGATCGCGACGAGCAGTACTTC,CASSLGDRVDRDEQYF
TRBV12-3/TRBV12-4,.,.,TRBJ1-6,TGTGCCAGCAGTTGGGACATCGATTCACCCCTCCACTTT,CASSWDIDSPLHF